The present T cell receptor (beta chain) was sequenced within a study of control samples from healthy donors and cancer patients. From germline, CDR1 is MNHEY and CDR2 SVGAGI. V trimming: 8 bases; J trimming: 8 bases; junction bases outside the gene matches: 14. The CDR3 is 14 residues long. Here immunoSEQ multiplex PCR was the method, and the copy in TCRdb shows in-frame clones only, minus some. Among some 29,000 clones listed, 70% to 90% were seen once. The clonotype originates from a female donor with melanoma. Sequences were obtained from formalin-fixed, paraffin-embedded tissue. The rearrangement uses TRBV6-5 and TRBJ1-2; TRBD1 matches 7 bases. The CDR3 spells CASFTPRTGGGYTF. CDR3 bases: TGTGCCAGCTTTACTCCAAGGACAGGCGGCGGCTACACCTTC.